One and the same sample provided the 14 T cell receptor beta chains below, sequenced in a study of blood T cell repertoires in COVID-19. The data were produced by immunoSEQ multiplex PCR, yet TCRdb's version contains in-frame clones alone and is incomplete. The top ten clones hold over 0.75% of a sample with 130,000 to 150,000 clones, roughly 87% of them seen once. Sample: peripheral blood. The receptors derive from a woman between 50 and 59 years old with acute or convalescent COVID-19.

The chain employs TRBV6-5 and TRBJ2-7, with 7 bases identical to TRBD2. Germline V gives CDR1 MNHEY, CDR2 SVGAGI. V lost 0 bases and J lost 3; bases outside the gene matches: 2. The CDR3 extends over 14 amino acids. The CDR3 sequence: CASSYSGGSYEQYF. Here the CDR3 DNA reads TGTGCCAGCAGTTACTCGGGGGGGAGCTACGAGCAGTACTTC.

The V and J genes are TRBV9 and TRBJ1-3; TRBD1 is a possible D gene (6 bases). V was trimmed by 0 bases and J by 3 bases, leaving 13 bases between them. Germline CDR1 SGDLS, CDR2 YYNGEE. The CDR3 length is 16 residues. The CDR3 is CASSVGPGAGGNTIYF. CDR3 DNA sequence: TGTGCCAGCAGCGTAGGTCCAGGGGCGGGTGGAAACACCATATATTTT. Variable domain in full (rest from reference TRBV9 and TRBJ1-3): DSGVTQTPKHLITATGQRVTLRCSPRSGDLSVYWYQQSLDQGLQFLIQYYNGEERAKGNILERFSAQQFPDLHSELNLSSLELGDSALYFCASSVGPGAGGNTIYFGEGSWLTVV.

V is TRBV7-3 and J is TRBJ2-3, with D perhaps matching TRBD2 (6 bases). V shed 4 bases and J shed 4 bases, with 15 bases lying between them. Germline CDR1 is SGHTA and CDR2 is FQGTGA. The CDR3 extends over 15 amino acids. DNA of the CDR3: TGTGCCAGCAGCTCTTCGGGACTCCTTGCAGATACGCAGTATTTT. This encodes CASSSSGLLADTQYF.

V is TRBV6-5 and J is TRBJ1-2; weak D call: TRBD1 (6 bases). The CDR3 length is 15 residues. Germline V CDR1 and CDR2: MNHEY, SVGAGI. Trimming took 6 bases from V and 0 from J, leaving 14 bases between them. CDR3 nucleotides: TGTGCCAGCAGACCAGGGGTTGAAGCTAACTATGGCTACACCTTC. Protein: CASRPGVEANYGYTF.

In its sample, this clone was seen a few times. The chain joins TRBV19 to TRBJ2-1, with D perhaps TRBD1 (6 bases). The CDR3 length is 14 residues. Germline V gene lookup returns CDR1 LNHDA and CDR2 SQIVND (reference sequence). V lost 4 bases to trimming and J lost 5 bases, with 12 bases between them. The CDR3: CASSTGDGNNEQFF. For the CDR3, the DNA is TGTGCCAGTAGTACAGGGGATGGGAACAATGAGCAGTTCTTC.

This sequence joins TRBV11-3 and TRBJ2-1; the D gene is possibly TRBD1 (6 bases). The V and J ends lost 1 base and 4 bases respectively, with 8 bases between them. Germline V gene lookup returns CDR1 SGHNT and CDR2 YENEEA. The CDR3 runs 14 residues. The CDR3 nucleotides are TGTGCCAGCAGCTTAGGTGGACAGTACAATGAGCAGTTCTTC. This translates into CASSLGGQYNEQFF.

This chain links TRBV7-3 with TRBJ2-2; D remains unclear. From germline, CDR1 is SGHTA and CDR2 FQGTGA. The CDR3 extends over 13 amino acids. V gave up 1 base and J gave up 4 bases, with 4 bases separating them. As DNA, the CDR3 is TGTGCCAGCAGCTTAAGGGCCACCGGGGAGCTGTTTTTT. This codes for CASSLRATGELFF.

Written as DNA, the CDR3 is TGTGCCAGCAGCTTAGAGCGGGGGGGCGGCACAGATACGCAGTATTTT. Protein: CASSLERGGGTDTQYF. V is TRBV13 and J is TRBJ2-3; the match to TRBD2 covers 10 bases. Unmatched junction bases numbered 2, after V lost 1 base and J lost 1 base. Germline CDR1 is PRHDT and CDR2 is FYEKMQ (reference sequence). The CDR3 extends over 16 amino acids.

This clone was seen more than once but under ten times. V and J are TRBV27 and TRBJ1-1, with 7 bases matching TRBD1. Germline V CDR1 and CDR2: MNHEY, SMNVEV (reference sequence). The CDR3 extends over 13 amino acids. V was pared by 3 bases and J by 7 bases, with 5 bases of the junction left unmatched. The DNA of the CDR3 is TGTGCCAGCAGTTTTAGACAGGGTGGTGAAGCTTTCTTT. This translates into CASSFRQGGEAFF.

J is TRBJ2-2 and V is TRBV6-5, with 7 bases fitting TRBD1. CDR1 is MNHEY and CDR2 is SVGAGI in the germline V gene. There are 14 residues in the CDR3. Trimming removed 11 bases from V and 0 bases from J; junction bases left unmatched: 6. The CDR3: CADRQGPNTGELFF. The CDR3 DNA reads TGTGCCGACAGACAGGGACCGAACACCGGGGAGCTGTTTTTT.

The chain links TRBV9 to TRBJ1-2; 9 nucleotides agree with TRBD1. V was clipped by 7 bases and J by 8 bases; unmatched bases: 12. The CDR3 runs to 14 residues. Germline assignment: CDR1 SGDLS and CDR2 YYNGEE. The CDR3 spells CASSQGQGIGGYTF. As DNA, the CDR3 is TGTGCCAGCTCACAGGGACAGGGAATTGGAGGCTACACCTTC.

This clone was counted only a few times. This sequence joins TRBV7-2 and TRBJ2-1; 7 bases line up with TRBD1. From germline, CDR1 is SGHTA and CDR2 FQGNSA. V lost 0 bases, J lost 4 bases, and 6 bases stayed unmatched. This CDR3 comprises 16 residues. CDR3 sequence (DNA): TGTGCCAGCAGCTTAGCGATAGGACAGGCTTACAATGAGCAGTTCTTC. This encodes CASSLAIGQAYNEQFF.

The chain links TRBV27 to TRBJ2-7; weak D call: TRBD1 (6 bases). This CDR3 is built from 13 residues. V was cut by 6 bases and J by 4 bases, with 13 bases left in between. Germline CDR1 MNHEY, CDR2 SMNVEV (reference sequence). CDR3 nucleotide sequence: TGTGCCAGCAGCCGACAGGAGTCATACGAGCAGTACTTC. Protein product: CASSRQESYEQYF.

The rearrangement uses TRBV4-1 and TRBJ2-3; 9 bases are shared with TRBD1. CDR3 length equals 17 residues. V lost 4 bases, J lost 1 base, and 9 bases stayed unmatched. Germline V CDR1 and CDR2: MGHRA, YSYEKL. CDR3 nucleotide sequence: TGCGCCAGCAGCCCCCTTAAGACAGGGGGTCGCACAGATACGCAGTATTTT. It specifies CASSPLKTGGRTDTQYF.